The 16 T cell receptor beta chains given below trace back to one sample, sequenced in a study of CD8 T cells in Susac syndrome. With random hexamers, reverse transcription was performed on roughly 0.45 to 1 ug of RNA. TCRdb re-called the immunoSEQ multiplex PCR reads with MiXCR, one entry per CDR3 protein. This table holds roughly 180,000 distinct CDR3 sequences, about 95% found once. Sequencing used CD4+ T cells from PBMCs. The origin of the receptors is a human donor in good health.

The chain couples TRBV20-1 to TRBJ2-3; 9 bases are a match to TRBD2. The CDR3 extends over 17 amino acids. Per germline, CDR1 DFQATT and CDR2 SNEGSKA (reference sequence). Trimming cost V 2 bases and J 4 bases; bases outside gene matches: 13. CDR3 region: CSARRFLAGGRADTQYF. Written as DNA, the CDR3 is TGCAGTGCTAGACGCTTCCTCGCGGGAGGGCGGGCAGATACGCAGTATTTT.

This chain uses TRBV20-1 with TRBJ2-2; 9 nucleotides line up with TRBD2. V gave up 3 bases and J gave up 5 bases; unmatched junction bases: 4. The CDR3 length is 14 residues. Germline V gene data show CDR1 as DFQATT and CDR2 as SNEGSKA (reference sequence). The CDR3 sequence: CSARALAGTGELFF. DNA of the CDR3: TGCAGTGCTAGGGCGCTAGCGGGAACCGGGGAGCTGTTTTTT.

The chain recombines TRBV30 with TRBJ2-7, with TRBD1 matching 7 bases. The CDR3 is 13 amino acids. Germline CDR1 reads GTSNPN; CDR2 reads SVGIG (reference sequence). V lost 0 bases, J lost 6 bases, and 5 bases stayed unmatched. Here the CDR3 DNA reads TGTGCCTGGAGTGTACAGACAGGGACCGAGCAGTACTTC. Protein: CAWSVQTGTEQYF.

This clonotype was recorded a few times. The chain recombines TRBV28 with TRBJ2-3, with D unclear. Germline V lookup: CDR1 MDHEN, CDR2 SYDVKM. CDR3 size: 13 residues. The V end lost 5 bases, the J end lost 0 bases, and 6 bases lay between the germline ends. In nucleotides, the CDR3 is TGTGCCAGCAGTCCGTCTAGCACAGATACGCAGTATTTT. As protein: CASSPSSTDTQYF.

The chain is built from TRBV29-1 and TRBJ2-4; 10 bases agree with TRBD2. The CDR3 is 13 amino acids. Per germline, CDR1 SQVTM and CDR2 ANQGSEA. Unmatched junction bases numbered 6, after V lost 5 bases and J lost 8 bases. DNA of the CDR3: TGCAGCGTTTTCCCTAGCGGGAGCGACATTCAGTACTTC. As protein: CSVFPSGSDIQYF.

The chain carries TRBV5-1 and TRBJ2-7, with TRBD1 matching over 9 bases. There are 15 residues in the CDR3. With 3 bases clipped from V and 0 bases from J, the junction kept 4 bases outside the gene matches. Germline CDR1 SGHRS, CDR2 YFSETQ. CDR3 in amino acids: CASSSDRGNSYEQYF. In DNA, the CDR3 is TGCGCCAGCAGCTCCGACAGGGGGAACTCCTACGAGCAGTACTTC.

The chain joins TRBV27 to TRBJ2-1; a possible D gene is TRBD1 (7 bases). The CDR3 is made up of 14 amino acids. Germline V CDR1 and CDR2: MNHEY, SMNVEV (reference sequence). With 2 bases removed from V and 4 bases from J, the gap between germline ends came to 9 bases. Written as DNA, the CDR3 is TGTGCCAGCAGTTTAGCGGGACAGTACAATGAGCAGTTCTTC. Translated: CASSLAGQYNEQFF.

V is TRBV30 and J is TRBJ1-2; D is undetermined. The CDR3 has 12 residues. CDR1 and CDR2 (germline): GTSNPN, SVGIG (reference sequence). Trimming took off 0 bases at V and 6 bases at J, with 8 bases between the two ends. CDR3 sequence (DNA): TGTGCCTGGAGTGTAGATTCCGATGGCTACACCTTC. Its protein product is CAWSVDSDGYTF.

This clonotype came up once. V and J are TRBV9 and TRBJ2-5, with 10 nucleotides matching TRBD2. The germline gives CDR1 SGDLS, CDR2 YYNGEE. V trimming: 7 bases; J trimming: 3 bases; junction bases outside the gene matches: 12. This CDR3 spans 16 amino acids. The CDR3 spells CASGRRAGGPEETQYF. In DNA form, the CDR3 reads TGTGCCAGCGGCCGAAGAGCGGGAGGGCCAGAAGAGACCCAGTACTTC.

DNA for the CDR3: TGTGCCAGCAGCTTACTAGACACAGATACGCAGTATTTT. Translation gives CASSLLDTDTQYF. The V gene is TRBV7-3, the J gene TRBJ2-3; D gene unclear. This CDR3 has 13 amino acids. V gave up 2 bases and J gave up 2 bases, with 5 bases separating them. Germline V gene sequence: CDR1 SGHTA, CDR2 FQGTGA.

DNA for the CDR3: TGTGCCAGCAGATTACCTAGCGGGAAGGGATATGAGCAGTTCTTC. Translated, it gives CASRLPSGKGYEQFF. The chain links TRBV28 to TRBJ2-1, with 9 bases aligning to TRBD2. V shed 6 bases, J shed 8 bases, and the junction held 11 bases outside the gene matches. The length of the CDR3 is 15 residues. Germline-derived CDR1 and CDR2 are MDHEN and SYDVKM. Looking up the rest from reference TRBV28 and TRBJ2-1 gives the full variable domain: DVKVTQSSRYLVKRTGEKVFLECVQDMDHENMFWYRQDPGLGLRLIYFSYDVKMKEKGDIPEGYSVSREKKERFSLILESASTNQTSMYLCASRLPSGKGYEQFFGPGTRLTVL.

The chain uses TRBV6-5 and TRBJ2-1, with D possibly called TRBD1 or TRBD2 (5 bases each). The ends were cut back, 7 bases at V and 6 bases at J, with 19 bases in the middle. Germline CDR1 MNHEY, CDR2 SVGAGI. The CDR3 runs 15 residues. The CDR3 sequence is CASTRGAERRNEQFF. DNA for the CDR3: TGTGCCAGCACCAGAGGGGCAGAACGACGCAATGAGCAGTTCTTC.

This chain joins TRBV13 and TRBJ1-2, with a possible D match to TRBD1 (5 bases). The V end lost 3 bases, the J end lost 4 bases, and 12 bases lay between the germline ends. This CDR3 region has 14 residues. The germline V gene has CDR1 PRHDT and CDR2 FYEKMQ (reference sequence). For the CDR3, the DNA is TGTGCCAGCAGCTTTAATAGGGGACTCTATGGCTACACCTTC. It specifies CASSFNRGLYGYTF.

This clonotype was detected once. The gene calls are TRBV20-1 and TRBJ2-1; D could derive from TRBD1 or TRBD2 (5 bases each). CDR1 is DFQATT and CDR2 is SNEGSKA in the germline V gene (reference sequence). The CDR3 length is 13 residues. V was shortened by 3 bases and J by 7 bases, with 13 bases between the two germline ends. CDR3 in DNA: TGCAGTGCTAGCCCCTCTGGGGGAAATGAGCAGTTCTTC. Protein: CSASPSGGNEQFF.

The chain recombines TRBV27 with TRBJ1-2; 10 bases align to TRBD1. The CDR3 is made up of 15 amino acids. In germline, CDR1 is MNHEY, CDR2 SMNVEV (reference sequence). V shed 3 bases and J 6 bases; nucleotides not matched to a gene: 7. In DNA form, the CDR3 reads TGTGCCAGCAGTTTCCGGGACAGGGGACGTAATGGCTACACCTTC. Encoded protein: CASSFRDRGRNGYTF.

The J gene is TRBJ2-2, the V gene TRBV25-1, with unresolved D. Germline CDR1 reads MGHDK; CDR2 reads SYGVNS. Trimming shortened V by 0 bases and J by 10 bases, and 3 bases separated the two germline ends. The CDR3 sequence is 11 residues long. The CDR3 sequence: CASSEYEELFF. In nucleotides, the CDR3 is TGTGCCAGCAGTGAATACGAGGAGCTGTTTTTT.